The sequence of this T cell receptor (beta chain) was determined in a study of T cell responses to AZD1222 COVID-19 vaccine. Study-wide results and caveats: Reports indicate that nearly half of spike-specific TCRs are directed at unmutated variant regions.

The V gene lost 4 bases and the J gene lost 1 base, with 13 bases spanning the gap. Germline V gene lookup returns CDR1 SQVTM and CDR2 ANQGSEA. The CDR3 runs 14 residues. Analyses pooled second doses at about 4 or about 12 weeks. Data came from immunoSEQ multiplex PCR; TCRdb stores just in-frame clones and leaves some out. The data show around 150,000 clones, 92% seen once. Concerning this clone itself: The antigen remains undetermined.

The chain combines TRBV29-1 with TRBJ2-5; a possible D gene is TRBD1 (6 bases). This clonotype was obtained from an adult who received the AZD1222 COVID-19 vaccine. The sequences come from peripheral blood, collected 28 days after the second AZD1222 dose. The chain's CDR3 is CSVVYRAFQETQYF. The CDR3 DNA reads TGCAGCGTTGTGTACAGGGCATTCCAAGAGACCCAGTACTTC.